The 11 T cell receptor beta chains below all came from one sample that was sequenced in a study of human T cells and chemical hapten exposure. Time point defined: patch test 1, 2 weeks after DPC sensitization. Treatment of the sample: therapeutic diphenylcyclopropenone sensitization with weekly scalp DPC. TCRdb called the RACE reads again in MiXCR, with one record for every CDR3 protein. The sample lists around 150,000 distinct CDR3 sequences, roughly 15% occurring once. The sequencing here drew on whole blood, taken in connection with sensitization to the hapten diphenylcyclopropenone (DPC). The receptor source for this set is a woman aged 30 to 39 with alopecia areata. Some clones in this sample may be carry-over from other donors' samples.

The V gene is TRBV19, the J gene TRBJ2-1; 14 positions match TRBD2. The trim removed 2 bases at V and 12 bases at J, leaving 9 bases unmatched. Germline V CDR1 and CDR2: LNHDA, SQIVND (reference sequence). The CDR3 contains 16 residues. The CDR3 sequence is CASSILTSGRGKRQFF. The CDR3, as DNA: TGTGCCAGTAGTATACTGACTAGCGGGAGGGGAAAGAGGCAGTTCTTC.

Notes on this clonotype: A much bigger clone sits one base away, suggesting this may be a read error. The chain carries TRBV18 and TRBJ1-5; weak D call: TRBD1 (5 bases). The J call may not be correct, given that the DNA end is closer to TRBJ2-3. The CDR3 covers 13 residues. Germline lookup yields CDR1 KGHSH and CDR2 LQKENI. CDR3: CASSPTGNQPQYF. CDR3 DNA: TGTGCCAGCTCACCTACAGGCAATCAGCCCCAGTATTTT.

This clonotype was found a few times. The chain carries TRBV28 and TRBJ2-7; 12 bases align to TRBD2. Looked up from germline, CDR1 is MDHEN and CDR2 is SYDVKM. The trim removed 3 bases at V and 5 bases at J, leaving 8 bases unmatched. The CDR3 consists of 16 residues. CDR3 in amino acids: CASSLVTSGRVHEQYF. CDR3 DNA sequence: TGTGCCAGCAGTTTGGTGACTAGCGGGAGAGTTCACGAGCAGTACTTC.

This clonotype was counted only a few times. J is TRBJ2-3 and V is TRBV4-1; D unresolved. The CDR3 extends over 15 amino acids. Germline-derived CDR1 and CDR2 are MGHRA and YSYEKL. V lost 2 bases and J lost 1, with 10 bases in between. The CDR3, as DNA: TGCGCCAGCAGCCAATTGGGTCTGGGCACAGATACGCAGTATTTT. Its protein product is CASSQLGLGTDTQYF.

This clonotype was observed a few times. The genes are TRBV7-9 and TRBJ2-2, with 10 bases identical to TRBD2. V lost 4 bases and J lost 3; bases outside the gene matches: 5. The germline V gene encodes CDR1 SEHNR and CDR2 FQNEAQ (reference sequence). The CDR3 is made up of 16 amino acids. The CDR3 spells CASSWAGTSDTGELFF. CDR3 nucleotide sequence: TGTGCCAGCAGCTGGGCCGGGACTAGCGACACCGGGGAGCTGTTTTTT.

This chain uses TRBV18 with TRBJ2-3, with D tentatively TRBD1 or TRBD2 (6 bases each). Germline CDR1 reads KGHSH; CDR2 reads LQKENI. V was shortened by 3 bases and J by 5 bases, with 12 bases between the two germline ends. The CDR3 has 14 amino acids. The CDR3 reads CASSPSGGEDTQYF. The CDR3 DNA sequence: TGTGCCAGCTCACCCTCCGGGGGCGAAGATACGCAGTATTTT.

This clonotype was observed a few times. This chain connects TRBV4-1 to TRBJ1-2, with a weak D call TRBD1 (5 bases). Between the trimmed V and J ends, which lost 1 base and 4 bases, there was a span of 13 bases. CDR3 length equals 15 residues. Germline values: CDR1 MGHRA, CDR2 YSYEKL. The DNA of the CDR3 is TGCGCCAGCAGCCAAGCGGAAACGACAGTCTATGGCTACACCTTC. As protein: CASSQAETTVYGYTF.

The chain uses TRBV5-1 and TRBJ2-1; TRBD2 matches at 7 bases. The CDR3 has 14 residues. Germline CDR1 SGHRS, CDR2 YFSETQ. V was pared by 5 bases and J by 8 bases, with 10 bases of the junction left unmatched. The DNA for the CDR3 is TGCGCCAGCAGTCAAACGGGGGGTATCTATGAGCAGTTCTTC. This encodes CASSQTGGIYEQFF.

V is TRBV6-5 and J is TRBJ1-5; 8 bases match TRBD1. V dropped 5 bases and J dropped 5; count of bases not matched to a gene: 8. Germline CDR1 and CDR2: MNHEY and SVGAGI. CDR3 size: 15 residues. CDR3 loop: CASSRDRRGDQPQHF. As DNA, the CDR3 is TGTGCCAGCAGTCGGGACAGGAGGGGGGATCAGCCCCAGCATTTT.

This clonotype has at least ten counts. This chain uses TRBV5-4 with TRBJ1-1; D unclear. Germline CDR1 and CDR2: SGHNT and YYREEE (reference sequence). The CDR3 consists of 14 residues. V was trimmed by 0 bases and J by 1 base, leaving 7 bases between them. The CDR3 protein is CASSLGTANTEAFF. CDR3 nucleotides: TGTGCCAGCAGCTTGGGAACAGCGAACACTGAAGCTTTCTTT.

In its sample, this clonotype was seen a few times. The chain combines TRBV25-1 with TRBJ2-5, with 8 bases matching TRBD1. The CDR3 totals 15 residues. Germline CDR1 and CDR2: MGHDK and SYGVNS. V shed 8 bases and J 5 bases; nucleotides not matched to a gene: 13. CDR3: CASGVWAGGKETQYF. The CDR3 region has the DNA TGTGCCAGCGGCGTATGGGCAGGGGGCAAGGAGACCCAGTACTTC.